This TCR beta chain was obtained from a study of control samples from healthy donors and cancer patients. Clones were read by immunoSEQ multiplex PCR, and TCRdb kept only the in-frame ones, dropping some. The sample lists about 83,000 clones; 90% to 95% were seen once. This CDR3 is 11 amino acids long. Trimming removed 5 bases from V and 5 bases from J, with 6 bases in between. The clonotype originates from a man in his fifties or sixties in good health. This chain uses TRBV12-3 or TRBV12-4 with TRBJ1-2; no clear D. The sample consisted of blood. CDR3: CASSPGYGYTF. The DNA of the CDR3 is TGTGCCAGCAGTCCAGGTTATGGCTACACCTTC.